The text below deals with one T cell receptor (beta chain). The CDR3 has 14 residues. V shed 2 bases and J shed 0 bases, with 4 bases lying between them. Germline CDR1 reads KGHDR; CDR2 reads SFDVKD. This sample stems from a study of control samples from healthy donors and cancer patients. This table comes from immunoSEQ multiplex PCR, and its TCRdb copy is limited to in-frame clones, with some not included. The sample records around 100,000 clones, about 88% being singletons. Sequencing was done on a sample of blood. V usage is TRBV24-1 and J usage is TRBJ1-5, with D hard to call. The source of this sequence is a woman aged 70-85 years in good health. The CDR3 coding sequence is TGTGCCACCAGTGATTCATATAGCAATCAGCCCCAGCATTTT. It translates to CATSDSYSNQPQHF.